This is a list of T cell receptor beta chains from one sample in a study of blood T cell repertoires in COVID-19. The data were produced by immunoSEQ multiplex PCR, yet TCRdb's version contains in-frame clones alone and is incomplete. The top ten hold around 1.9% of the sample, which has roughly 340,000 clones, roughly 86% seen once. The sample comprised PBMCs or T cells enriched from blood (not recorded which). The receptor set was obtained from a man aged 35-49 years in a cohort exposed to, infected with or recovered from COVID-19 (not recorded which). Each CDR3 is given with its conserved first and last residue. Fields, in order: CDR3 DNA, CDR3 protein, V gene, clone size, D gene, J gene. A D gene is named only where the DNA matches it firmly. Only part of the rows carry a size: once, few, many, or a class if the clone is expanded.

CDR3nt: TGTGCCAGCAGCCAAGTGTCTACGGACTATGGCTACACCTTC
CDR3aa: CASSQVSTDYGYTF
v_gene: TRBV3-1/TRBV3-2
abundance: NA
d_gene: NA
j_gene: TRBJ1-2

CDR3nt: TGTGCCAGCAGAAGGGACAGGGGAGTCCTCTACGAGCAGTACTTC
CDR3aa: CASRRDRGVLYEQYF
v_gene: TRBV27
abundance: NA
d_gene: TRBD1
j_gene: TRBJ2-7

CDR3nt: TGCAGTGCAAGGGGACAGAACTTACAGTTCTTC
CDR3aa: CSARGQNLQFF
v_gene: TRBV20-1
abundance: NA
d_gene: TRBD1
j_gene: TRBJ2-1

CDR3nt: TGTGCCAGCAGTACAGGGTACATTCAGTACTTC
CDR3aa: CASSTGYIQYF
v_gene: TRBV6-5
abundance: NA
d_gene: NA
j_gene: TRBJ2-4

CDR3nt: TGTGCCAGCAGTCTCAGCGGGAGTGACGAGCAGTACTTC
CDR3aa: CASSLSGSDEQYF
v_gene: TRBV3-1/TRBV3-2
abundance: NA
d_gene: TRBD2
j_gene: TRBJ2-7

CDR3nt: TGCGCCAGCAGCTCGGGAGGGGGCAATCAGCCCCAGCATTTT
CDR3aa: CASSSGGGNQPQHF
v_gene: TRBV5-1
abundance: NA
d_gene: NA
j_gene: TRBJ1-5

CDR3nt: TGTGCCTGGAGTACCAGGGGGCAAACCAACAATCAGCCCCAGCATTTT
CDR3aa: CAWSTRGQTNNQPQHF
v_gene: TRBV30
abundance: NA
d_gene: TRBD1
j_gene: TRBJ1-5

CDR3nt: TGCGCCAGCAGCCGGGACAGCTCCTCTGGGGCCAACGTCCTGACTTTC
CDR3aa: CASSRDSSSGANVLTF
v_gene: TRBV5-1
abundance: NA
d_gene: TRBD1
j_gene: TRBJ2-6

CDR3nt: TGCGCCAGCAGCCTTAGGACTAGCGGCAACACAGATACGCAGTATTTT
CDR3aa: CASSLRTSGNTDTQYF
v_gene: TRBV5-1
abundance: NA
d_gene: TRBD2
j_gene: TRBJ2-3

CDR3nt: TGTGCCAGTAGTACGCAGGGGTGGTATGGCTACACCTTC
CDR3aa: CASSTQGWYGYTF
v_gene: TRBV19
abundance: NA
d_gene: NA
j_gene: TRBJ1-2

CDR3nt: TGTGCCAGTAAGAAGCTCACCGGGGAGCTGTTTTTT
CDR3aa: CASKKLTGELFF
v_gene: TRBV6-5
abundance: NA
d_gene: NA
j_gene: TRBJ2-2

CDR3nt: TGCAGCGTGAGTGGGGGGGGTAGGACAGATACGCAGTATTTT
CDR3aa: CSVSGGGRTDTQYF
v_gene: TRBV29-1
abundance: NA
d_gene: TRBD2
j_gene: TRBJ2-3

CDR3nt: TGCGCCAGCAGCTTGTACAGCGGGAGTGAAGAGACCCAGTACTTC
CDR3aa: CASSLYSGSEETQYF
v_gene: TRBV5-1
abundance: NA
d_gene: TRBD2
j_gene: TRBJ2-5

CDR3nt: TGTGCCAGCAGCTTCATTACCCGACCCGGGACTAGCGGGAGAATTGAGCAGTTCTTC
CDR3aa: CASSFITRPGTSGRIEQFF
v_gene: TRBV7-9
abundance: NA
d_gene: TRBD2
j_gene: TRBJ2-1

CDR3nt: TGCAGCGCCGGGAGGGGGTATGAAAAACTGTTTTTT
CDR3aa: CSAGRGYEKLFF
v_gene: TRBV29-1
abundance: few
d_gene: NA
j_gene: TRBJ1-4

CDR3nt: TGTGCCAGCAGCGTAGGGGCTAGCGGGAGGGCCCAAGAGACCCAGTACTTC
CDR3aa: CASSVGASGRAQETQYF
v_gene: TRBV9
abundance: NA
d_gene: TRBD2
j_gene: TRBJ2-5

CDR3nt: TGTGCCAGCAGGGCAACACAACAAGAGACCCAGTACTTC
CDR3aa: CASRATQQETQYF
v_gene: TRBV2
abundance: NA
d_gene: NA
j_gene: TRBJ2-5

CDR3nt: TGTGCCAGCAGCTTGGTGGCAGGATCCACCGGGGAGCTGTTTTTT
CDR3aa: CASSLVAGSTGELFF
v_gene: TRBV5-4
abundance: NA
d_gene: NA
j_gene: TRBJ2-2

CDR3nt: TGCGCCAGCAGCCAGGACAGGCCTAACTATGGCTACACCTTC
CDR3aa: CASSQDRPNYGYTF
v_gene: TRBV5-1
abundance: NA
d_gene: TRBD1
j_gene: TRBJ1-2

CDR3nt: TGTGCCAGCAGACGGGACAGCTTGAACACTGAAGCTTTCTTT
CDR3aa: CASRRDSLNTEAFF
v_gene: TRBV2
abundance: once
d_gene: TRBD1
j_gene: TRBJ1-1

CDR3nt: TGTGCCAGTAGTCCCCCGGCGGCCCGAACCACTGAAGCTTTCTTT
CDR3aa: CASSPPAARTTEAFF
v_gene: TRBV19
abundance: NA
d_gene: NA
j_gene: TRBJ1-1

CDR3nt: TGTGCCAGCAGCCAAGTAGCGGGCGGCTACAATGAGCAGTTCTTC
CDR3aa: CASSQVAGGYNEQFF
v_gene: TRBV3-1/TRBV3-2
abundance: NA
d_gene: TRBD2
j_gene: TRBJ2-1

CDR3nt: TGTGCCAGCAGTTACGGGACAGCCATGAACACTGAAGCTTTCTTT
CDR3aa: CASSYGTAMNTEAFF
v_gene: TRBV6-5
abundance: NA
d_gene: TRBD1
j_gene: TRBJ1-1

CDR3nt: TGTGCCAGCAGTGAAATGGTGGCGGGAGGACTCCAAGAGACCCAGTACTTC
CDR3aa: CASSEMVAGGLQETQYF
v_gene: TRBV6-1
abundance: NA
d_gene: TRBD2
j_gene: TRBJ2-5

CDR3nt: TGTGCCAGCAGGGTGGACAGGGGATATCAGCCCCAGCATTTT
CDR3aa: CASRVDRGYQPQHF
v_gene: TRBV2
abundance: NA
d_gene: TRBD1
j_gene: TRBJ1-5

CDR3nt: TGTGCCAGCAGTTTTAGGACTAGCGGGAGTACGTCAGAGACCCAGTACTTC
CDR3aa: CASSFRTSGSTSETQYF
v_gene: TRBV6-2/TRBV6-3
abundance: once
d_gene: TRBD2
j_gene: TRBJ2-5

CDR3nt: TGCAGCGTGGTTCGACTGGAGAACACCGGGGAGCTGTTTTTT
CDR3aa: CSVVRLENTGELFF
v_gene: TRBV29-1
abundance: NA
d_gene: NA
j_gene: TRBJ2-2

CDR3nt: TGTGCCACCAGTGATTTGAAGAGCGGGAGAGCCGGGGAGCTGTTTTTT
CDR3aa: CATSDLKSGRAGELFF
v_gene: TRBV24-1
abundance: NA
d_gene: TRBD2
j_gene: TRBJ2-2

CDR3nt: TGTGCCAGCAGCTTAGATCGGGATTCACCCCTCCACTTT
CDR3aa: CASSLDRDSPLHF
v_gene: TRBV7-6
abundance: NA
d_gene: NA
j_gene: TRBJ1-6

CDR3nt: TGTGCCAGCAGCCTAGCGGGAGGGAGCTCCTACGAGCAGTACTTC
CDR3aa: CASSLAGGSSYEQYF
v_gene: TRBV11-3
abundance: NA
d_gene: TRBD2
j_gene: TRBJ2-7

CDR3nt: TGTGCCAGCGGGGGCCGGGGCGATCCGTATGGCTACACCTTC
CDR3aa: CASGGRGDPYGYTF
v_gene: TRBV28
abundance: NA
d_gene: NA
j_gene: TRBJ1-2

CDR3nt: TGTGCCAGCAGCTTAGTGGGACAGGGCTATGGCTACACCTTC
CDR3aa: CASSLVGQGYGYTF
v_gene: TRBV11-2
abundance: NA
d_gene: TRBD1
j_gene: TRBJ1-2

CDR3nt: TGTGCCAGCAGTTACCCCGGGACATTTGAAGCTTTCTTT
CDR3aa: CASSYPGTFEAFF
v_gene: TRBV6-6
abundance: NA
d_gene: NA
j_gene: TRBJ1-1

CDR3nt: TGTGCCAGCAGTAGCCCGGGTGCTTATAGCAATCAGCCCCAGCATTTT
CDR3aa: CASSSPGAYSNQPQHF
v_gene: TRBV28
abundance: NA
d_gene: NA
j_gene: TRBJ1-5

CDR3nt: TGTGCCAGCAGCCAAGGACAGCACTATGGCTACACCTTC
CDR3aa: CASSQGQHYGYTF
v_gene: TRBV14
abundance: NA
d_gene: NA
j_gene: TRBJ1-2

CDR3nt: TGTGCCAGCAGCTACCCCAGCGGGAGGGGGACCGGGGAGCTGTTTTTT
CDR3aa: CASSYPSGRGTGELFF
v_gene: TRBV7-2
abundance: NA
d_gene: TRBD2
j_gene: TRBJ2-2

CDR3nt: TGTGCCAGCTCACCCGAGTCGGGGTTATCCTACGAGCAGTACTTC
CDR3aa: CASSPESGLSYEQYF
v_gene: TRBV18
abundance: once
d_gene: NA
j_gene: TRBJ2-7

CDR3nt: TGTGCCTGGAGTCCTCCCCGGGGGGCGTCTGGAAACACCATATATTTT
CDR3aa: CAWSPPRGASGNTIYF
v_gene: TRBV30
abundance: NA
d_gene: NA
j_gene: TRBJ1-3

CDR3nt: TGTGCCAGCAGCCAAGAAGGGACAGGGGGCAACATTCAGTACTTC
CDR3aa: CASSQEGTGGNIQYF
v_gene: TRBV3-1/TRBV3-2
abundance: NA
d_gene: TRBD1
j_gene: TRBJ2-4

CDR3nt: TGTGCCAGCAGCTTAGTTACGGGGGGAGGTGAAGCTTTCTTT
CDR3aa: CASSLVTGGGEAFF
v_gene: TRBV7-2
abundance: NA
d_gene: NA
j_gene: TRBJ1-1